The 5 T cell receptor beta chains presented below share a single source sample, sequenced in a study of human T cells and chemical hapten exposure. Time point in this sample: patch test 1, 2 weeks after DPC sensitization. The treatment is: therapeutic diphenylcyclopropenone sensitization with weekly scalp DPC. TCRdb reprocessed the RACE reads via MiXCR and lists one record per CDR3 protein. Among under 85,000 distinct CDR3 sequences listed, about a tenth were seen once. Specimen: whole blood, collected in connection with sensitization to the hapten diphenylcyclopropenone (DPC). The receptors stem from a woman aged 45 to 65 with alopecia areata. Some clones in this sample may be carry-over from other donors' samples.

A few counts support this clonotype. This rearrangement joins TRBV6-5 to TRBJ2-1; D unresolved. This CDR3 spans 14 amino acids. Trimming shortened V by 4 bases and J by 0 bases, and 7 bases separated the two germline ends. The germline V gene encodes CDR1 MNHEY and CDR2 SVGAGI. The CDR3 reads CASSFGVSYNEQFF. The CDR3, as DNA: TGTGCCAGCAGTTTTGGGGTCTCCTACAATGAGCAGTTCTTC.

This clonotype was detected a few times. This chain uses TRBV11-2 with TRBJ2-2, with 9 bases lining up with TRBD2. Trimming removed 5 bases from V and 3 bases from J; junction bases left unmatched: 7. Germline assignment: CDR1 SGHAT and CDR2 FQNNGV. The CDR3 has 16 residues. The CDR3 protein is CASSPRTSDYTGELFF. The CDR3, as DNA: TGTGCCAGCAGCCCAAGGACTAGCGACTACACCGGGGAGCTGTTTTTT.

The table lists this clonotype with a few counts. The chain couples TRBV11-3 to TRBJ2-1; D possibly corresponds to TRBD2 (5 bases). The germline V and J ends were trimmed by 0 bases and 15 bases, with 15 bases remaining between them. The CDR3 sequence is 13 residues long. Germline assignment: CDR1 SGHNT and CDR2 YENEEA. The CDR3 sequence: CASSLDTGTPRFF. CDR3 nucleotides: TGTGCCAGCAGCTTAGATACGGGAACCCCAAGGTTCTTC.

This chain connects TRBV2 to TRBJ2-7; 10 bases map to TRBD1. Germline CDR1 reads SNHLY; CDR2 reads FYNNEI. The ends lost 8 bases at V and 5 bases at J; junction bases unmatched: 6. The CDR3 totals 13 residues. CDR3 protein: CASARTGGDEQYF. The CDR3 nucleotides read TGTGCCAGCGCTCGGACAGGGGGTGACGAGCAGTACTTC.

This clonotype was seen many times. The V and J genes are TRBV25-1 and TRBJ2-1; D unresolved. The germline CDR1 and CDR2 sequences are MGHDK and SYGVNS. The CDR3 length is 14 residues. Trimming stripped 2 bases from V and 1 base from J, with 6 bases between. CDR3 in DNA: TGTGCCAGCAGTGAAGAAGGGTCCTACAATGAGCAGTTCTTC. Residues: CASSEEGSYNEQFF.